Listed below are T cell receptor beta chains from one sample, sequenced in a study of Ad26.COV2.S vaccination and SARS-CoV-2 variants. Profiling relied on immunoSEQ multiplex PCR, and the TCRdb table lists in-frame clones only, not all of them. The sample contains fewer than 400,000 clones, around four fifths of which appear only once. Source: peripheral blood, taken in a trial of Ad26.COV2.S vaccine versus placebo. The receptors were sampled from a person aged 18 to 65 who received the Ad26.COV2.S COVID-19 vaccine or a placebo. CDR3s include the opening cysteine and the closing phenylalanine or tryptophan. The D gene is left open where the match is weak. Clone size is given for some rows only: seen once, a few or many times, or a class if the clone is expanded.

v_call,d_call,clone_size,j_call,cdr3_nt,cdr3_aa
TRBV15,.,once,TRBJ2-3,TGTGCCACCAGCAGACAATGGGGGGATCAAACAGATACGCAGTATTTT,CATSRQWGDQTDTQYF
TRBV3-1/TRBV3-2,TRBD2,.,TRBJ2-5,TGTGCCAGCAGCCAAGGCTCTGGCGGGGGAGGCCAAGAGACCCAGTACTTC,CASSQGSGGGGQETQYF
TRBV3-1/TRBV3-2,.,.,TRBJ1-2,TGTGCCAGCAGCCAAAGGGCAGGGACTTTTAACTATGGCTACACCTTC,CASSQRAGTFNYGYTF
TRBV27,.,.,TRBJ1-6,TGTGCCAGCAGTCTAACGGAGCGCAACTCCTATAATTCACCCCTCCACTTT,CASSLTERNSYNSPLHF
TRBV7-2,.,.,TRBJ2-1,TGTGCCAGCAGCTTCCACGGGAGCTCCTACAATGAGCAGTTCTTC,CASSFHGSSYNEQFF
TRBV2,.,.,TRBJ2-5,TGTGCCAGCAGTGCCGAAGAGACCCAGTACTTC,CASSAEETQYF
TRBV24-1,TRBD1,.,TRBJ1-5,TGTGCCACCAGTGATACGACAGGGGCGCAGGGCAATCAGCCCCAGCATTTT,CATSDTTGAQGNQPQHF
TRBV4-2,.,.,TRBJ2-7,TGTGCCAGCAGCCAGCCAAACGGTTACGAGCAGTACTTC,CASSQPNGYEQYF
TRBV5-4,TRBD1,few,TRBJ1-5,TGTGCCAGCAGCTTCGGGACAGGGGTTCCCCAGCATTTT,CASSFGTGVPQHF
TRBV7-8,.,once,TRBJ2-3,TGTGCCAGCAGCGAAATAGATACGCAGTATTTT,CASSEIDTQYF
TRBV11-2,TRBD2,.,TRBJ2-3,TGTGCCAGCAGTAAACGCGGCCCAGCGGGGGCCACTATTCCCCGGAGCACAGATACGCAGTATTTT,CASSKRGPAGATIPRSTDTQYF
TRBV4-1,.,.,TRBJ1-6,TGCGCCAGCAGCCCAGGATTGATGAGTTCACCCCTCCACTTT,CASSPGLMSSPLHF
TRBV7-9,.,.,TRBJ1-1,TGTGCCAGCAGCTCATCGACAGTGTCTTCGTTGGAAGCTTTCTTT,CASSSSTVSSLEAFF
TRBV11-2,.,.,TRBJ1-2,TGTGCCAGCAGCCTCCGAACAGGGTGGGCTGGCTACACCTTC,CASSLRTGWAGYTF
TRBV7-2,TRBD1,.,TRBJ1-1,TGTGCCAGCAGCTCATACAGGGGCGATCACACTGAAGCTTTCTTT,CASSSYRGDHTEAFF
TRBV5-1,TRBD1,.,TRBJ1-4,TGCGCCAGCAGACGGGACAGGGTCCCCCCTAATGAAAAACTGTTTTTT,CASRRDRVPPNEKLFF
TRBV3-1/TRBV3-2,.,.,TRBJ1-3,TGTGCCAGCAGCCAAGAGAGGGTCGCCGGAAACACCATATATTTT,CASSQERVAGNTIYF
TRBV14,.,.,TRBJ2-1,TGTGCCAGCAGCCAAGACTACGGGTTCAACAATGAGCAGTTCTTC,CASSQDYGFNNEQFF
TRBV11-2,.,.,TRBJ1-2,TGTGCCAGCAGCTTTTTTGGGGGGGCCGGGTATGGCTACACCTTC,CASSFFGGAGYGYTF
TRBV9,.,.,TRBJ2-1,TGTGCCAGCAGCGTGGGCGGGGCCGCGGTCAATGAGCAGTTCTTC,CASSVGGAAVNEQFF
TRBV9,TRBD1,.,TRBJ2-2,TGTGCCAGCAGCGCCTTTAGGGGGCACGGCACCGGGGAGCTGTTTTTT,CASSAFRGHGTGELFF
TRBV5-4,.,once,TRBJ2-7,TGTGCCAGCAACCGGGTCCCAAGCTCCTACGAGCAGTACTTC,CASNRVPSSYEQYF
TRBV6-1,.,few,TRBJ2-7,TGTGCCAGCAGTGAAACCTTTAGGACCGCTTTGGCCTACGAGCAGTACTTC,CASSETFRTALAYEQYF
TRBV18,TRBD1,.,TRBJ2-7,TGTGCCAGCTCCCCGACAGGGTTCGGGGAGCAGTACTTC,CASSPTGFGEQYF
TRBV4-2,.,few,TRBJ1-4,TGTGCCAGCAGCACAGGGCCCAATGAAAAACTGTTTTTT,CASSTGPNEKLFF
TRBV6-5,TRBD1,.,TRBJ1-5,TGTGCCACCAAAGACAGGGCGGATCAGCCCCAGCATTTT,CATKDRADQPQHF
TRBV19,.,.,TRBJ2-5,TGTGCCAGTAGTCCGGAGAAGGGAAGGACAGTAAATGCCCAGTACTTC,CASSPEKGRTVNAQYF
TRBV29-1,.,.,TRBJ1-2,TGCAGCGTTGTCCTGGTGGGGGCGCGGGCCTATGGCTACACCTTC,CSVVLVGARAYGYTF
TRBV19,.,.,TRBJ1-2,TGTGCCAGTAGTGTACAGGGTACCCATGGCTACACCTTC,CASSVQGTHGYTF
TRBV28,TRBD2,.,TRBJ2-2,TGTGCCAGCAGTTTTAGCGGGGGGACCACCGGGGAGCTGTTTTTT,CASSFSGGTTGELFF
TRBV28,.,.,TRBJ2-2,TGTGCCTCCCTAGTGTCGAACACCGGGGAGCTGTTTTTT,CASLVSNTGELFF
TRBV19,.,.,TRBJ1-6,TGTGCCAGTAGTGGACAGATCTATAATTCACCCCTCCACTTT,CASSGQIYNSPLHF
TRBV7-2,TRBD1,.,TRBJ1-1,TGTGCCAGCAGCTCCCCAAACAGGGGGACTGAAGCTTTCTTT,CASSSPNRGTEAFF
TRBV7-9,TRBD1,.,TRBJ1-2,TGTGCCAGCAGCCTCGACAGGGCACATGGCTACACCTTC,CASSLDRAHGYTF
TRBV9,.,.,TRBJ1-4,TGTGCCAGCAGCAGGGGCCCTAATGAAAAACTGTTTTTT,CASSRGPNEKLFF
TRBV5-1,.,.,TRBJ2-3,TGCGCCAGCAGCTTGCAAGATACGCAGTATTTT,CASSLQDTQYF
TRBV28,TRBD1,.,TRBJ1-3,TGTGCCAGCAGTTTATACTTCAGGGGGACATTCTCTGGAAACACCATATATTTT,CASSLYFRGTFSGNTIYF
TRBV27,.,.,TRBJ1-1,TGTGCCAGCAGTCCTTTGGGGGGGGCTTCTCATGGTGAAGCTTTCTTT,CASSPLGGASHGEAFF
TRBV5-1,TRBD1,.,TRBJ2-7,TGCGCCAGCAGCGCGGGGACAGGGGCCTACGAGCAGTACTTC,CASSAGTGAYEQYF
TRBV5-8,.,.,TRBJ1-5,TGTGCCAGCAGCTTGGACGGGGTCAGCAATCAGCCCCAGCATTTT,CASSLDGVSNQPQHF
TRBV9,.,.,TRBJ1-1,TGTGCCAGCAGCGTAGGTGGCAGCCTTCCGGCTTTCTTT,CASSVGGSLPAFF
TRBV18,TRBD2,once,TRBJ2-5,TGTGCCAGCTCACCACCGAGGACTAGCGGGCGTCAAGAGACCCAGTACTTC,CASSPPRTSGRQETQYF
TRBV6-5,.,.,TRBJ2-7,TGTGCCAGCAGTTACGCGCACGGGGGGCCATCCTACGAGCAGTACTTC,CASSYAHGGPSYEQYF
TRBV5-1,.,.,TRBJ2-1,TGCGCCAGCAGCCCGGGTGGGTCCTACAATGAGCAGTTCTTC,CASSPGGSYNEQFF
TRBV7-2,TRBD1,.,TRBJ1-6,TGTGCCAGCAGCTTAGACAGGGGTGGTTCACCCCTCCACTTT,CASSLDRGGSPLHF
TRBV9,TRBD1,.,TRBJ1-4,TGTGCCAGCAGCGGGGACAGGCAGAACCGTCAACTGTTTTTT,CASSGDRQNRQLFF
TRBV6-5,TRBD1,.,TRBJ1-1,TGTGCCATCCAAAAATCAGGGGGTCTGCGGACTGAAGCTTTCTTT,CAIQKSGGLRTEAFF
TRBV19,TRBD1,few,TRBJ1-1,TGTGCCAGTAGTCCTGGGACAGCGAACACTGAAGCTTTCTTT,CASSPGTANTEAFF
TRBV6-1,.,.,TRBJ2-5,TGTGCCAGCAGTGAAGAGGGGGGCGAGACCCAGTACTTC,CASSEEGGETQYF
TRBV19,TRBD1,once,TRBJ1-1,TGTGCCAGTAGGCCAGGGACAGGGAAGGTGAACACTGAAGCTTTCTTT,CASRPGTGKVNTEAFF